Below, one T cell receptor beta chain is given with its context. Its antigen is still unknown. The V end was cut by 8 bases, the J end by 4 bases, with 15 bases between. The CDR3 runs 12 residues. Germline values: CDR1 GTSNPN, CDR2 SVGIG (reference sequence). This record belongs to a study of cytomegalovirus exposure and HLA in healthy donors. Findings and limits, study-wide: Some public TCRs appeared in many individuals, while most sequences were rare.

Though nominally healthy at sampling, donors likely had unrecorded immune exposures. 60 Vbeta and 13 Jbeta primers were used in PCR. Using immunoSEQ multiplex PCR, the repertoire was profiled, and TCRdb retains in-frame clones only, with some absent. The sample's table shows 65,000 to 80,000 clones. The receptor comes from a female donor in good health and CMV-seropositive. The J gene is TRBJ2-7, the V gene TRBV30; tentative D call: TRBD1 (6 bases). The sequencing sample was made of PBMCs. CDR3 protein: CAAEDRRYEQYF. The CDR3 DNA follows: TGTGCCGCCGAAGACAGGCGATACGAGCAGTACTTC.